The 14 T cell receptor beta chains below all came from one sample that was sequenced in a study of tumor-infiltrating lymphocytes in oesophageal squamous cell carcinoma. TCRdb reprocessed the PCR reads with MiXCR, giving one entry per CDR3 protein. The data show fewer than 20,000 distinct CDR3 sequences, about 50% seen once. The specimen was normal esophageal tissue next to the tumor. These TCRs come from a female donor with esophageal squamous cell carcinoma.

This rearrangement joins TRBV20-1 to TRBJ2-2; D ambiguous. Trimming pared 2 bases from V and 6 bases from J, leaving 13 bases between. Germline loops: CDR1 DFQATT, CDR2 SNEGSKA (reference sequence). This CDR3 comprises 14 residues. CDR3 DNA: TGCAGTGCTAGATATAATCCTAGACCCGGGGAGCTGTTTTTT. This encodes CSARYNPRPGELFF.

The rearrangement links TRBV7-8 to TRBJ2-5; D might be TRBD2 (6 bases). The J call is uncertain, as TRBJ2-1 better fits the DNA end. Germline V gene data show CDR1 as SGHVS and CDR2 as FQNEAQ. The CDR3 is 14 residues long. As DNA, the CDR3 is TGTGCCAGCAGCGCGCTAGCGTCATACAATGAGCAGTTCTTC. Protein: CASSALASYNEQFF.

The chain uses TRBV7-9 and TRBJ2-3; 8 positions match TRBD2. The better agreement between TRBJ2-7 and the DNA end casts doubt on the J call. The V gene's germline CDR1 is SEHNR and CDR2 FQNEAQ (reference sequence). The length of the CDR3 is 15 residues. In nucleotides, the CDR3 is TGTGCCAGCAGCTTCCAGCGGGGGAGCTCCTACGAGCAGTACTTC. It codes for CASSFQRGSSYEQYF.

The rearrangement links TRBV18 to TRBJ2-5, with TRBD2 identical over 9 bases. Trimming at V came to 3 bases and at J to 4 bases, leaving 6 bases not matched to a gene. Germline lookup yields CDR1 KGHSH and CDR2 LQKENI. The CDR3 sequence is 15 residues long. The CDR3: CASSPGLTSGETQYF. The CDR3 coding sequence is TGTGCCAGCTCACCGGGTTTGACTAGCGGAGAGACCCAGTACTTC.

This clonotype was seen a few times. This chain joins TRBV7-9 and TRBJ2-1, with 8 bases identical to TRBD2. The CDR3 sequence is 15 residues long. Germline V gene data show CDR1 as SEHNR and CDR2 as FQNEAQ (reference sequence). V lost 5 bases, J lost 0 bases, and 3 bases stayed unmatched. The CDR3 spells CASSRSGASYNEQFF. CDR3 nucleotide sequence: TGTGCCAGCAGCCGTAGCGGGGCCTCCTACAATGAGCAGTTCTTC.

This clonotype was counted only a few times. This chain links TRBV7-3 with TRBJ2-5; D gene ambiguous. CDR1 SGHTA and CDR2 FQGTGA come from the germline V gene. This CDR3 spans 13 amino acids. V was pared by 0 bases and J by 4 bases, with 6 bases between. The chain's CDR3 is CASSLTGPETQYF. For the CDR3, the DNA is TGTGCCAGCAGCTTAACCGGCCCAGAGACCCAGTACTTC.

Ten or more counts support this clonotype. A read error may be the cause here, since a much bigger clone is one base away. This sequence joins TRBV6-1 and TRBJ2-5; D may be TRBD2 (6 bases). The CDR3 consists of 11 residues. Germline CDR1 is MNHNS and CDR2 is SASEGT. V was clipped by 8 bases and J by 11 bases, with 15 bases between them. CDR3 protein: CASLGGNEQYF. The CDR3 DNA reads TGTGCCAGCCTTGGGGGGAATGAGCAGTACTTC.

This clonotype was observed a few times. This chain joins TRBV20-1 and TRBJ2-3, with 10 bases fitting TRBD2. The CDR3 runs 14 residues. In germline, CDR1 is DFQATT, CDR2 SNEGSKA (reference sequence). The junction had 6 bases not matched to a gene; V was cut back by 5 bases and J by 4 bases. The CDR3 sequence: CSAFLAGAPDTQYF. CDR3 DNA sequence: TGCAGTGCTTTCCTAGCGGGAGCTCCAGATACGCAGTATTTT.

The J gene is TRBJ1-1, the V gene TRBV7-2; D not certain. The closer fit of TRBJ2-1 to the DNA end suggests the J call may be wrong. This CDR3 contains 13 residues. Germline lookup yields CDR1 SGHTA and CDR2 FQGNSA. For the CDR3, the DNA is TGTGCCAGCAGCCTAAACCGCCTCGGTGAGCAGTTCTTC. This codes for CASSLNRLGEQFF.

In its sample, this clonotype was seen a few times. This clone may be a read error of a much larger clone one base away. The chain uses TRBV5-1 and TRBJ2-5, with TRBD2 matching over 7 bases. The CDR3 spans 18 residues. The germline CDR1 and CDR2 sequences are SGHRS and YFSETQ. V lost 3 bases, J lost 11 bases, and 25 bases stayed unmatched. The CDR3 DNA sequence: TGCGCCAGCAGCTCGATGGGTCGAGCGGGGCAACCTTTCAATGAGCAGTACTTC. Residues: CASSSMGRAGQPFNEQYF.

The V and J genes are TRBV11-2 and TRBJ2-3; 7 bases map to TRBD1. In germline, CDR1 is SGHAT, CDR2 FQNNGV. Trimming removed 5 bases from V and 12 bases from J; junction bases left unmatched: 11. This CDR3 has 13 amino acids. CDR3 DNA: TGTGCCAGCAGCCCTGACAGGGAAGAGACCCAGTATTTT. Protein product: CASSPDREETQYF.

The table lists this clonotype with a few counts. This chain joins TRBV7-2 and TRBJ2-7; a possible D gene is TRBD1 (6 bases). Trimming shortened V by 5 bases and J by 5 bases, and 16 bases separated the two germline ends. Per germline, CDR1 SGHTA and CDR2 FQGNSA. The CDR3 totals 14 residues. The CDR3 bases are TGTGCCAGCAGCACATCCCGGGACATTAACGAGCAGTACTTC. It specifies CASSTSRDINEQYF.

At least ten counts were recorded for this clonotype. V and J are TRBV6-1 and TRBJ2-7; 8 bases are shared with TRBD2. The V segment lost 4 bases and the J segment 2 bases; nucleotides outside the gene matches: 10. The CDR3 consists of 16 residues. Germline CDR1 is MNHNS and CDR2 is SASEGT. The CDR3 here is CASSVNGAGGPYEQYF. The CDR3, as DNA: TGTGCCAGCAGTGTTAATGGGGCGGGAGGACCCTACGAGCAGTACTTC.

V and J are TRBV7-6 and TRBJ2-2; 9 bases line up with TRBD2. The CDR3 is made up of 16 amino acids. The junction had 0 bases not matched to a gene; V was cut back by 0 bases and J by 1 base. Germline V gene data show CDR1 as SGHVS and CDR2 as FNYEAQ. The CDR3 loop is CASSLATSGNTGELFF. The CDR3 DNA is TGTGCCAGCAGCTTAGCGACTAGCGGGAACACCGGGGAGCTGTTTTTT.